This T cell receptor beta chain was retrieved from a study of blood T cell repertoires in COVID-19. Sequencing used immunoSEQ multiplex PCR; TCRdb keeps in-frame clones, though not all of them. The sample contains about 130,000 clones, 85% of which appear only once. Germline V gives CDR1 SGHRS, CDR2 YFSETQ. This CDR3 has 14 amino acids. Trimming removed 0 bases from V and 7 bases from J, with 10 bases in between. The clonotype comes from a human donor in a cohort sampled during active COVID-19. The chain has TRBV5-1 and TRBJ2-2; D not certain. Sequencing was performed on peripheral blood. In DNA form, the CDR3 reads TGCGCCAGCAGCTTGGCCCAGGCTGGCGGGGAGCTGTTTTTT. It specifies CASSLAQAGGELFF.